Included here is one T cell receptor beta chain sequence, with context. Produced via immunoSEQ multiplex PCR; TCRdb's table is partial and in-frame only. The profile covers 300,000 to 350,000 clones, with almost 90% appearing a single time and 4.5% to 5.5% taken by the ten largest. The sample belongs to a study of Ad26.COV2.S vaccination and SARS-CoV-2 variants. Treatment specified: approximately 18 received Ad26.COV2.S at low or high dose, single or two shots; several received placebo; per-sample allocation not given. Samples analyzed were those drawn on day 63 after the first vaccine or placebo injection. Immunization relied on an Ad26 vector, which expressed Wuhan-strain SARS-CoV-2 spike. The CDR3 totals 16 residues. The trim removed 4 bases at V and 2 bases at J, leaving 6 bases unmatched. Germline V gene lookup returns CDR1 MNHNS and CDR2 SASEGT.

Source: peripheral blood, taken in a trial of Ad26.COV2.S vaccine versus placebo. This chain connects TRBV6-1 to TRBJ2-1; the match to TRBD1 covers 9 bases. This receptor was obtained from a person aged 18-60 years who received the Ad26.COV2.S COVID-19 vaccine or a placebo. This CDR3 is CASSGRGQGTYNEQFF. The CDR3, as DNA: TGTGCCAGCAGTGGTAGGGGACAGGGAACCTACAATGAGCAGTTCTTC.